This T cell receptor (beta chain) was captured by sequencing in a study of blood T cell repertoires in COVID-19. Whole-study context: COVID-19 samples collected from the United States, Italy and Spain covered acute and convalescent phases. Sample material is recorded as cDNA or gDNA derived from T cells, B-cell-depleted T cells, or PBMCs.

Germline loops: CDR1 SGHVS, CDR2 FNYEAQ. V dropped 5 bases and J dropped 3; count of bases not matched to a gene: 4. The CDR3 runs to 13 residues. Libraries were prepared by immunoSEQ multiplex PCR; TCRdb keeps only in-frame clonotypes and omits some of them. The sample lists approximately 220,000 clones, roughly 84% occurring once. Sequenced input: peripheral blood. The chain carries TRBV7-6 and TRBJ2-7; 7 bases fit TRBD2. The sequence derives from a man in his forties or fifties who had recovered from COVID-19. The CDR3 DNA reads as TGTGCCAGCAGCCCGCGGACTAGCTACGAGCAGTACTTC. Its protein is CASSPRTSYEQYF.